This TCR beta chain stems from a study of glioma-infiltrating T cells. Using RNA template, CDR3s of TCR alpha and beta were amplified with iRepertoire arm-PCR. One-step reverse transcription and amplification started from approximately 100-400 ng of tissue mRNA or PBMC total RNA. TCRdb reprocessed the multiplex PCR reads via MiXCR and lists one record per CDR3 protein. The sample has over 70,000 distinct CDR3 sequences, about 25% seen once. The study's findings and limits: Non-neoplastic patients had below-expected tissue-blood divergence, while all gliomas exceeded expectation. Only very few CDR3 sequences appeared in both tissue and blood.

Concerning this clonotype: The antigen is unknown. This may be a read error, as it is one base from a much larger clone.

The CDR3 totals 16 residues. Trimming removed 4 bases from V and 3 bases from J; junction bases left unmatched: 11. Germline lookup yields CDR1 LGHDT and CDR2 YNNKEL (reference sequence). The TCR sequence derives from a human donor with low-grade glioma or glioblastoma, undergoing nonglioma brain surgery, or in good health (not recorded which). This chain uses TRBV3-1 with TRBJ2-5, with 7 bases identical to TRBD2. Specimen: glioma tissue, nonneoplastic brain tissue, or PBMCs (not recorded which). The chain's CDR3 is CASSPRRLAVKETQYF. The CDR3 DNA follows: TGTGCCAGCAGCCCACGCCGGCTAGCGGTAAAAGAGACCCAGTACTTC.